This TCR beta chain comes out of a study of control samples from healthy donors and cancer patients. Sequenced by immunoSEQ multiplex PCR; TCRdb stores in-frame clones only, minus some. Of approximately 100,000 clones in the sample, around nine tenths are singletons; the top ten hold roughly 21%. The germline CDR1 and CDR2 sequences are SGHRS and YFSETQ. With 5 bases clipped from V and 3 bases from J, the junction kept 9 bases outside the gene matches. This CDR3 is 16 amino acids long. Input material: blood. This TCR was recovered from a man between 25 and 39 years old in good health. V usage is TRBV5-1 and J usage is TRBJ1-4; 8 bases are shared with TRBD1. CDR3 sequence (DNA): TGCGCCAGCAGAGACATTTCGACAGGGGCTAATGAAAAACTGTTTTTT. Protein: CASRDISTGANEKLFF.